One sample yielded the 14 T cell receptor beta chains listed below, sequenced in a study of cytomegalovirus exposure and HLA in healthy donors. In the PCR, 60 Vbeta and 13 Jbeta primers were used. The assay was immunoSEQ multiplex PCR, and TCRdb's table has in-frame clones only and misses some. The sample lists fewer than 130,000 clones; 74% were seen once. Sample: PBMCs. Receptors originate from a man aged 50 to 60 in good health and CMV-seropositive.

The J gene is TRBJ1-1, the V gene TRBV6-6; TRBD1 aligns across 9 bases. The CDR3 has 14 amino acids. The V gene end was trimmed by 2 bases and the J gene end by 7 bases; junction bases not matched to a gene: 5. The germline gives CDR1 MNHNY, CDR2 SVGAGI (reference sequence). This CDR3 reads CASSYPQGAVEAFF. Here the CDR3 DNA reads TGTGCCAGCAGTTACCCACAGGGGGCAGTTGAAGCTTTCTTT.

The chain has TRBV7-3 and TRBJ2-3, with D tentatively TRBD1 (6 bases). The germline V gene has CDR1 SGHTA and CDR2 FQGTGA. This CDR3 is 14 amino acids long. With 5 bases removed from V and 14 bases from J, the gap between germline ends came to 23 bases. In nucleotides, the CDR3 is TGTGCCAGCAGCCCAGCTCCAGGGGACCCTTTCCCGTATTTT. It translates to CASSPAPGDPFPYF.

CDR3 amino acids: CASSERDRGFPQHF. CDR3 bases: TGTGCCAGCAGCGAGAGGGACAGGGGATTTCCCCAGCATTTT. The chain employs TRBV9 and TRBJ1-5; 10 bases fit TRBD1. The germline V gene has CDR1 SGDLS and CDR2 YYNGEE. Losses at the gene ends were 3 bases for V and 10 bases for J; bases not matched to a gene: 7. The CDR3 spans 14 residues. Using reference TRBV9 and TRBJ1-5 for the parts outside the CDR3, the full variable domain is DSGVTQTPKHLITATGQRVTLRCSPRSGDLSVYWYQQSLDQGLQFLIQYYNGEERAKGNILERFSAQQFPDLHSELNLSSLELGDSALYFCASSERDRGFPQHFGDGTRLSIL.

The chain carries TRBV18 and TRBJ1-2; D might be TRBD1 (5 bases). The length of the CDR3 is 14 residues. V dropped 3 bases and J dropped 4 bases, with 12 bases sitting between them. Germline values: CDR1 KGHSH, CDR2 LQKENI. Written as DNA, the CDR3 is TGTGCCAGCTCACCCACCGACAGAGGCTATGGCTACACCTTC. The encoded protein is CASSPTDRGYGYTF.

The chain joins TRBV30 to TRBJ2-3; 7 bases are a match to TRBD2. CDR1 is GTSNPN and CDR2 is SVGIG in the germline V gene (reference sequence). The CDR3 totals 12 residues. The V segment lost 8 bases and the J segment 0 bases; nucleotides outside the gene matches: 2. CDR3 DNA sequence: TGTGCCGGGACTACTAGCACAGATACGCAGTATTTT. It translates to CAGTTSTDTQYF.

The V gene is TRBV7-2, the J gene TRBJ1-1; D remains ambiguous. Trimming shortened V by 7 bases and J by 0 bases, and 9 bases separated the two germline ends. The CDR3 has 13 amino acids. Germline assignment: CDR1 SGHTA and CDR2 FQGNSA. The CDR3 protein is CASNPQMNTEAFF. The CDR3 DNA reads TGTGCCAGCAACCCACAGATGAACACTGAAGCTTTCTTT.

In nucleotides, the CDR3 is TGTGCCAGCAGTGAATCGACAGGGGGCGCTCAGCGGCTCTCCTACGAGCAGTACTTC. Protein product: CASSESTGGAQRLSYEQYF. This chain uses TRBV2 with TRBJ2-7; 10 nucleotides align to TRBD1. Unmatched junction bases numbered 13, after V lost 2 bases and J lost 0 bases. The CDR3 runs 19 residues. Germline-derived CDR1 and CDR2 are SNHLY and FYNNEI.

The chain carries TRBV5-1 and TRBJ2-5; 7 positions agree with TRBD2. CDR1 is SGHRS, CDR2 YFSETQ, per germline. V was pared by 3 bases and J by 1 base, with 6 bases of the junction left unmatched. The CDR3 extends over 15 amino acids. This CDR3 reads CASSWGGVSQETQYF. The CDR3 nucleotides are TGCGCCAGCAGCTGGGGAGGGGTTAGCCAAGAGACCCAGTACTTC.

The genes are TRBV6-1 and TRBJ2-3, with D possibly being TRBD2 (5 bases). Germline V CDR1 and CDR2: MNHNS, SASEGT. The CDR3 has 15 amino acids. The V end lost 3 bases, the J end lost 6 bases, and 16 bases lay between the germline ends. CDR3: CASSDRARDADTQYF. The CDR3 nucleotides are TGTGCCAGCAGTGACAGAGCGAGGGATGCGGATACGCAGTATTTT.

The CDR3 DNA reads TGCGCCAGCAGCTTGAGACGGGGGGGCCTGGAGGGTACGCAGTATTTT. Residues: CASSLRRGGLEGTQYF. The chain has TRBV5-1 and TRBJ2-3; 8 positions match TRBD2. The CDR3 sequence is 16 residues long. J gave up 8 bases and V 1 base, and 12 bases lay outside the gene matches. The germline V gene has CDR1 SGHRS and CDR2 YFSETQ.

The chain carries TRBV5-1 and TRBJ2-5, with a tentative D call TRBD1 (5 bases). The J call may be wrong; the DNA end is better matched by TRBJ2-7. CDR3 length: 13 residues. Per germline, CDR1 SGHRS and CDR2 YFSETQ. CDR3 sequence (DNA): TGCGCCAGCAGCTTTGACAGCCCCTACGAGCAGTACTTC. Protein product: CASSFDSPYEQYF.

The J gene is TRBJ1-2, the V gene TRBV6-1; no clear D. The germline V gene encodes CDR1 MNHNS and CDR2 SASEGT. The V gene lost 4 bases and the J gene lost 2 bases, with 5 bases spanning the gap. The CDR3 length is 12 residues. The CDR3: CASSASNYGYTF. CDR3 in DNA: TGTGCCAGCAGTGCAAGCAACTATGGCTACACCTTC.

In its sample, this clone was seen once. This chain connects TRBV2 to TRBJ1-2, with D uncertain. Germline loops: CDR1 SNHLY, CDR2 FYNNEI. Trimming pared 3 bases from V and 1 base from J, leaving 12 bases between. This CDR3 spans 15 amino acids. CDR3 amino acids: CASSEVTADNYGYTF. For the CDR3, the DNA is TGTGCCAGCAGTGAGGTCACAGCGGATAACTATGGCTACACCTTC.

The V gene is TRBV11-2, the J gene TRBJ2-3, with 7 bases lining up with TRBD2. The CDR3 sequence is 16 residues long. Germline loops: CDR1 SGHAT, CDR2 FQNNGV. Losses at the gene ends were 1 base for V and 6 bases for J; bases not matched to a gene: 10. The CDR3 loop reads CASSLAGGTYGDTQYF. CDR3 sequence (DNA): TGTGCCAGCAGCTTAGCGGGAGGAACCTATGGGGATACGCAGTATTTT.